Sequencing of this T cell receptor (beta chain) was carried out in a study of T cells in Graves' hyperthyroidism and ophthalmopathy. CDR1 MRHNA and CDR2 SNTAGT come from the germline V gene. V was shortened by 5 bases and J by 10 bases, with 20 bases between the two germline ends. CDR3 length: 14 amino acids. Amplification of TCR beta CDR3 regions was performed using RNA transcripts as template. A set of HTBI primers served as the primers for a first-round RT-PCR of the TCR CDR3. TCRdb itself ran the multiplex PCR reads through MiXCR, one entry per CDR3 protein. The sample records around 580,000 distinct CDR3 sequences, around 45% being singletons.

The rearrangement joins TRBV6-4 to TRBJ1-1; possible D gene TRBD1, 5 bases. Sequenced input: peripheral blood or thyroid tissue (not recorded which). This sequence originates from a woman aged 18-29 years with Graves' hyperthyroidism. For the CDR3, the DNA is TGTGCCAGCAGTCTACTAGCGGGGGTGCTTCGAGCTTTCTTT. Its translation is CASSLLAGVLRAFF.